Described below is a single TCR beta chain sequence and its context. These data belong to a study of cytomegalovirus exposure and HLA in healthy donors. V dropped 9 bases and J dropped 2 bases, with 17 bases sitting between them. The CDR3 covers 14 residues. CDR1 and CDR2 (germline): SEHNR, FQNEAQ (reference sequence). Primers for the PCR totalled 60 Vbeta and 13 Jbeta. Assay used: immunoSEQ multiplex PCR; TCRdb lists only in-frame clones, some missing. The repertoire has 87,000 or so clones, about four fifths of them found once; the top ten carry around 5.3%. This TCR derives from a woman in her forties in good health and CMV-seronegative. Source material: PBMCs. V usage is TRBV7-9 and J usage is TRBJ2-7, with D possibly TRBD2 on 6 matching bases. CDR3 in amino acids: CARGAGRKTYEQYF. DNA of the CDR3: TGTGCCAGAGGTGCGGGACGGAAGACCTACGAGCAGTACTTC.